The 11 T cell receptor beta chains below come from one sample, sequenced in a study of T cells in women clearing cervical HPV infection. The repertoire was sequenced with immunoSEQ multiplex PCR; TCRdb's copy has only in-frame clones and lacks some. The sample spans roughly 20,000 clones; the ten largest clones claim about 5.3%. The specimen was blood buffy coat. These receptors originate from a woman between 18 and 70 years old with a cervical HPV16 infection that either progressed to CIN3+ or cleared (not recorded which).

Comment on this clone: With the read ending 3 residues before the CDR3 end, the germline J gene is used to fill in that end. This sequence joins TRBV20-1 and TRBJ1-2; 9 bases are shared with TRBD1. CDR3 length equals 12 residues. The germline CDR1 and CDR2 sequences are DFQATT and SNEGSKA (reference sequence). Partial CDR3 DNA: TGCAGTGCCTACAGGGGGCCAGAGACC. Its translation is CSAYRGPET. The whole CDR3 protein reads CSAYRGPETYTF.

Points on this clone: The read is 3 residues too short to cover the CDR3 end, so that end is filled in from the germline J gene. This chain uses TRBV11-3 with TRBJ2-1; 10 nucleotides line up with TRBD1. Germline CDR1 and CDR2: SGHNT and YENEEA. CDR3 length: 15 residues. Trimming removed 4 bases from V and 3 bases from J; junction bases left unmatched: 3. The DNA read from the CDR3 is TGTGCCAGCAGCTCGGACAGGGGGTTCTACAATGAG. Encoded protein: CASSSDRGFYNE. The CDR3 as a whole reads CASSSDRGFYNEQFF.

CDR3 DNA, as far as it was read: TGTGCCAGCAGCTTTAGGGCCTATGGC. Its translation is CASSFRAYG. In full, the CDR3 is CASSFRAYGYTF. The gene calls are TRBV5-5 and TRBJ1-2; D remains unclear. Read sequence stops 3 residues before the CDR3 end, and the germline J gene provides the missing end. Germline V gives CDR1 SGHKS, CDR2 YYEKEE (reference sequence). This CDR3 contains 12 residues. Deletions cut 2 bases from V and 4 bases from J, with 6 bases between.

The CDR3 reads CASSGQGQETQYF. The CDR3 DNA, read in part, is TGTGCCAGCAGCGGACAGGGCCAAGAGACC. The chain carries TRBV2 and TRBJ2-5, with 8 bases fitting TRBD1. The read gets to within 3 residues of the CDR3 end, and the germline J gene fills in the rest. The V and J ends lost 6 bases and 1 base, in that order; junction bases with no gene match: 1. The length of the CDR3 is 13 residues. Germline CDR1 SNHLY, CDR2 FYNNEI.

Concerning this clone itself: The read halts 3 residues ahead of the CDR3 end, with the missing end drawn from the germline J gene. This rearrangement joins TRBV30 to TRBJ1-1, with 9 bases aligning to TRBD1. Looked up from germline, CDR1 is GTSNPN and CDR2 is SVGIG (reference sequence). The CDR3 totals 12 residues. CDR3 sequence: CAWSVQGARAFF. CDR3 bases read: TGTGCCTGGAGTGTACAGGGGGCTCGA.

With respect to this clone: Relative to the germline gene, one junction end is altered; a read error may explain this. Read data end 3 residues before the CDR3 end; the end is taken from the germline J gene. The chain recombines TRBV28 with TRBJ2-5; possibly TRBD1 for D (5 bases). CDR1 is MDHEN, CDR2 SYDVKM, per germline. The CDR3 runs to 16 residues. The covered CDR3 bases are TGTGCCGGCAGATTGAGGCACAGGATTATTGGAGAGACC. It translates to CAGRLRHRIIGET. The whole CDR3 protein reads CAGRLRHRIIGETQYF.

On this clone itself: The observed sequence ends 3 residues before the CDR3 terminus, with the missing tail filled in from the germline J gene. The rearrangement links TRBV7-9 to TRBJ2-5; TRBD1 matches at 8 bases. After removal of 3 bases from V and 5 bases from J, the junction contained 5 bases not matched to a gene. The CDR3 loop spans 14 amino acids. CDR1 and CDR2 (germline): SEHNR, FQNEAQ (reference sequence). The covered CDR3 bases are TGTGCCAGCAGCTTGGCAGGGGGCCATGAGACC. Its protein product is CASSLAGGHET. The full CDR3 protein is CASSLAGGHETQYF.

Points on this clone: Read coverage stops 3 residues before the CDR3 terminus; the germline J gene supplies the remainder. This chain uses TRBV5-6 with TRBJ2-2; D is possibly TRBD1 (5 bases). V lost 4 bases and J 7 bases, leaving 14 bases between the germline ends. The CDR3 consists of 14 residues. Germline V gene sequence: CDR1 SGHDT, CDR2 YYEEEE. CDR3 region: CASSQGSYSGELFF. CDR3 DNA, as far as it was read: TGTGCCAGCAGCCAGGGATCCTACAGCGGGGAG. Combining the CDR3 with reference TRBV5-6 and TRBJ2-2 gives the whole variable domain DAGVTQSPTHLIKTRGQQVTLRCSPKSGHDTVSWYQQALGQGPQFIFQYYEEEERQRGNFPDRFSGHQFPNYSSELNVNALLLGDSALYLCASSQGSYSGELFFGEGSRLTVL.

In regard to this clone: The missing CDR3 end, 3 residues past where the read stops, is filled in from the germline J gene. The chain has TRBV14 and TRBJ2-7; 7 bases agree with TRBD2. The CDR3 is 16 amino acids. Germline V gene lookup returns CDR1 SGHDN and CDR2 FVKESK. The ends lost 4 bases at V and 4 bases at J; junction bases unmatched: 13. The sequenced part of the CDR3 DNA is TGTGCCAGCAGCCCAGACACGGGCAGCGGGGCTTACGAG. Translating gives CASSPDTGSGAYE. The entire CDR3 protein reads CASSPDTGSGAYEQYF.

Regarding this clone: Germline is not matched at one junction end, which may reflect a read error. The read ends 3 residues early relative to the CDR3; the germline J gene fills the gap. The chain links TRBV13 to TRBJ2-7; D perhaps matches TRBD1 (6 bases). Per germline, CDR1 PRHDT and CDR2 FYEKMQ (reference sequence). The CDR3 length is 15 residues. The CDR3 sequence is CASSLGQGHFYEQYF. The CDR3 DNA, read in part, is TGTGCCAGCAGCCTAGGTCAGGGACACTTCTACGAG.

In the case of this clone: The read is 3 residues too short to cover the CDR3 end, so that end is filled in from the germline J gene. The rearrangement links TRBV19 to TRBJ2-6, with TRBD1 as a possible D gene (6 bases). CDR3 size: 18 residues. V dropped 4 bases and J dropped 4 bases, with 20 bases sitting between them. Germline lookup yields CDR1 LNHDA and CDR2 SQIVND (reference sequence). CDR3 in amino acids: CASSTRDTSLWGANVLTF. The DNA read from the CDR3 is TGTGCCAGTAGTACCCGGGACACCTCCCTCTGGGGGGCCAACGTC.